This TCR beta chain was sequenced during a study of response to subunit inactivated influenza vaccine. TCRdb re-analysed the RT-PCR reads in MiXCR, keeping a single row per CDR3 protein. The sample gives 280,000 or so distinct CDR3 sequences, just over 20% of which show up once; roughly 10% is in the top ten. Germline loops: CDR1 SGHTA, CDR2 FQGNSA. This CDR3 spans 13 amino acids. V shed 0 bases and J shed 8 bases, with 10 bases lying between them. The clonotype was recovered from a man in his fifties or sixties who received an inactivated influenza vaccine. The chain links TRBV7-2 to TRBJ1-1; maybe TRBD1 (5 bases). The sample consisted of PBMCs from blood, taken approximately 20 months after vaccination. The CDR3 protein is CASSLAEAGEAFF. The CDR3 nucleotides are TGTGCCAGCAGCTTAGCGGAGGCAGGGGAAGCTTTCTTT.